This TCR beta chain was obtained from a study of T cells after yellow fever vaccination. Study-wide results and caveats: Few clonotypes appeared in both CD4 and CD8 compartments.

The CDR3 totals 13 residues. Between the trimmed V and J ends, which lost 1 base and 5 bases, there was a span of 6 bases. Germline V gives CDR1 SGHDT, CDR2 YYEEEE. About this clonotype: Its matching antigen is unknown.

TCRdb re-derived calls from the 5' RACE reads in MiXCR, one entry per CDR3 protein. This table has a few hundred thousand distinct CDR3 sequences, less than 20% appearing once. This rearrangement joins TRBV5-6 to TRBJ2-2, with D uncertain. This clonotype originated in a man aged 18 to 29 who received the YFV17D yellow fever vaccine. The material was PBMCs, obtained more than 4 days after the first yellow fever vaccination. The CDR3: CASSLWLTGELFF. Here the CDR3 DNA reads TGTGCCAGCAGCTTGTGGTTAACCGGGGAGCTGTTTTTT.